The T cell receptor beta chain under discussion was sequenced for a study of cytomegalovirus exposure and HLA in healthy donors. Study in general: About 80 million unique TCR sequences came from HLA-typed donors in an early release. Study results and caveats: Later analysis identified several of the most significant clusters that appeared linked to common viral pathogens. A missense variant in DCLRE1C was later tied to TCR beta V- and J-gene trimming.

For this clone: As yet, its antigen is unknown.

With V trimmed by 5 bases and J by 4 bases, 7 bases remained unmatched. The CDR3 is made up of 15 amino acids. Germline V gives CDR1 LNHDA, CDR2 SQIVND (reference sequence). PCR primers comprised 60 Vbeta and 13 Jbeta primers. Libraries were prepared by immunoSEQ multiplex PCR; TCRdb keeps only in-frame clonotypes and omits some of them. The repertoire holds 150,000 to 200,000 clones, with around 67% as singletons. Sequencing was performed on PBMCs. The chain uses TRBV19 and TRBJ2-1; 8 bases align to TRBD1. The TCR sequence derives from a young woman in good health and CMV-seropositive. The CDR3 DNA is TGTGCCAGTAGTTTAGGGACAGGTAGATACAATGAGCAGTTCTTC. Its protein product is CASSLGTGRYNEQFF.